This T cell receptor beta chain is drawn from a study of shared clonotypes between healthy human individuals (dated by TCRdb to between 2020 and 2021). The study in broad terms: The cohort included a few men and a couple of women between 18 and 49 years of age. Different laboratories and diverse techniques were used to prepare libraries and sequence TCR repertoires, to increase sequencing depth and limit assay-specific biases. Between about 0.94 and 8.9 billion PBMCs per donor were obtained by leukapheresis. The study deeply sequenced blood TCR repertoires of five healthy adults to estimate repertoire size and the extent of clonotype sharing between individuals.

Results and caveats for the whole study, not just this receptor: Because the study included only a small number of donors, the genetic and exposure-history diversity represented was limited. Pairwise subsampling indicated that sequencing depth was expected to affect the degree of clonotype sharing among donors. Only blood was sampled, and tissue TCR repertoires likely differ from those in blood.

As regards this clone: What this receptor recognizes is not known. Per-nucleotide qualities are absent, and no much larger clonotype sits a single base away.

V drops 3 bases and J drops 6 bases, leaving 7 bases in between. CDR1 SGHAT and CDR2 FQNNGV are derived from the germline V gene. The CDR3 holds 12 amino acids from the cysteine to the phenylalanine. The CDR3 DNA has 36 bases and is translated from base 1. Donors were healthy HIV-negative adults with no recently reported acute infections or vaccinations. Only Caucasian adults living in Nashville, Tennessee, USA were represented among the donors. For unsorted samples, 84 million or so PBMCs were counted, and genomic DNA was extracted using the QIAamp DNA Blood Mini kit. Blood was obtained by leukapheresis, after which PBMCs were separated by Ficoll-Histopaque density gradient centrifugation and cryopreserved in liquid nitrogen vapor phase. Using the deep immunoSEQ assay, multiplex PCR amplified TCR CDR3 regions from genomic DNA. Extracted genomic DNA from each cell subset was spread evenly across all wells of several immunoSEQ 96-well plates, with each plate serving as a replicate. For unsorted PBMC, 300 ng genomic DNA, equal to about 29,000 T cell genomes, was loaded into each replicate PCR. Ten immunoSEQ deep assay plates were used to sequence the unsorted PBMC genomic DNA. Purified libraries were quantified with a Qubit 3.0 fluorometer, sized on a Bioanalyzer 2100, and re-quantified with the KAPA Library Quantification kit. Every immunoSEQ 96-well plate was sequenced on a dedicated single-read 150-cycle Illumina NextSeq 550 flow cell. The authors' analysis ran thus. Because the immunoSEQ output held only junctional sequences and lacked quality scores, the filtering could not match the filtering applied to full-length reads. Sequences were annotated with PyIR, a Python wrapper for IgBLAST v1.9, and V/J genes and CDR3 were assigned using IMGT germline references. Reads were removed for weak V/J assignments (E-value above 1e-6), missing CDR3, stop codons, out-of-frame junctions, or ambiguous translated residues. V3J clonotypes were defined as sequences sharing an identical inferred V gene, J gene, and CDR3 amino acid sequence. To compute the percentage overlap between repertoires, the number of shared unique clonotypes was divided by the size of the smaller repertoire. Three approaches were used to assess repertoire richness: RTK rarefaction, the Chao1 estimator, and Recon v2.1 estimates of unobserved clonotypes. Imported from immuneACCESS, the table was reduced by TCRdb to in-frame sequences with V and J called. These copies leave out some clones; in studies compared against another copy, an unresolved V gene accounts for under half, and the cause of the remainder is not known. V and J calls and clone size are those listed in that table; D and trimming were worked out from the DNA. The sample table holds about half a million clones, of which around 79% were seen once. The ten largest clones add up to 10% to 15% of the sample.

The chain joins TRBV11-2 to TRBJ2-3; no D gene can be assigned with confidence. This receptor was identified in a woman in her thirties or forties in good health. Some clones in this sample may be carry-over from other donors' samples. Input material: PBMCs. The CDR3 here reads CASSFSEDTQYF. DNA sequence: TGTGCCAGCAGCTTCTCCGAGGATACGCAGTATTTT.